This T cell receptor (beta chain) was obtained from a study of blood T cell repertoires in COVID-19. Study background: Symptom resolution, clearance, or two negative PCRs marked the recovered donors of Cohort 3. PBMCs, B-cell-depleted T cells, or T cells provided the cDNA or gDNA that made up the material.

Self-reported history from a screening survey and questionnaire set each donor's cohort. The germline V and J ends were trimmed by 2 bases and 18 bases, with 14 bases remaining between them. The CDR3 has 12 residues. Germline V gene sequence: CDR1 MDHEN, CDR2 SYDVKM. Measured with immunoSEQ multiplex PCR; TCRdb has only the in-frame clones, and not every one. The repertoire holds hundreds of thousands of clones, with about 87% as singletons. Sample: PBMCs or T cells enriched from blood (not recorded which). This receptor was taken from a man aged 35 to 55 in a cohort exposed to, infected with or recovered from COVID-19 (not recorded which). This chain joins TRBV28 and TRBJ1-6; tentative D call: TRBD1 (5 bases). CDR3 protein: CASSLQGRSPHF. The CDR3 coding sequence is TGTGCCAGCAGTTTACAGGGAAGAAGCCCCCACTTT.